This paragraph covers one T cell receptor (beta chain) sequence. The antigen remains undetermined. The data are from a study of cytomegalovirus exposure and HLA in healthy donors. Libraries were prepared by immunoSEQ multiplex PCR; TCRdb keeps only in-frame clonotypes and omits some of them. The sample has roughly 150,000 clones, about 88% seen once; the top ten hold approximately 2.1%. Study-wide results and caveats: Subsequent analysis revealed that first-cohort TCR clusters tended to co-occur in the 120 or so validation repertoires.

Germline CDR1 and CDR2: LNHDA and SQIVND (reference sequence). There are 16 residues in the CDR3. The V segment lost 5 bases and the J segment 1 base; nucleotides outside the gene matches: 7. This TCR was sampled from a woman aged 18-29 years in good health and CMV-seronegative. This sequence joins TRBV19 and TRBJ2-2; the match to TRBD1 covers 7 bases. Sequencing was done on a sample of PBMCs. CDR3 residues: CASSLGTAKNTGELFF. The CDR3 DNA follows: TGTGCCAGTAGTCTGGGGACAGCTAAGAACACCGGGGAGCTGTTTTTT.